Listed here are 8 T cell receptor beta chains from one sample, sequenced in a study of T cell responses to AZD1222 COVID-19 vaccine. Sequencing was performed with immunoSEQ multiplex PCR; in TCRdb, only in-frame clones are kept and a portion is missing. Of about 130,000 clones in the sample, around 90% were seen once. Sequencing used peripheral blood, obtained on day 0 of AZD1222 vaccination. The receptors derive from an adult in good health.

The chain uses TRBV5-8 and TRBJ1-5; 7 bases line up with TRBD1. Germline CDR1 and CDR2: SGHTS and YDEGEE. Trimming took 4 bases from V and 6 from J; bases not matched to a gene: 16. CDR3 length: 17 amino acids. The CDR3 bases are TGTGCCAGCAGCGCGGGACAGCTTTCCATAAGGGGTCAGCCCCAGCATTTT. Amino acid sequence: CASSAGQLSIRGQPQHF.

The chain carries TRBV2 and TRBJ1-5; D is possibly TRBD1 (5 bases). Germline V gives CDR1 SNHLY, CDR2 FYNNEI. This CDR3 comprises 17 residues. Trimming stripped 3 bases from V and 3 bases from J, with 18 bases between. The DNA of the CDR3 is TGTGCCAGCAGTGAGTCGGGATCCGGGGGGAACAATCAGCCCCAGCATTTT. Protein sequence: CASSESGSGGNNQPQHF.

The rearrangement joins TRBV7-2 to TRBJ2-3; perhaps TRBD2 as D (6 bases). Deletions cut 6 bases from V and 1 base from J, with 11 bases between. Germline CDR1 and CDR2: SGHTA and FQGNSA. This CDR3 spans 14 amino acids. The CDR3 protein is CASRDGGGTDTQYF. The CDR3 bases are TGTGCCAGCAGGGACGGGGGAGGCACAGATACGCAGTATTTT.

The gene calls are TRBV7-9 and TRBJ1-4, with D unclear. CDR1 and CDR2 (germline): SEHNR, FQNEAQ (reference sequence). The CDR3 extends over 12 amino acids. Trimming took 1 base from V and 10 from J, leaving 7 bases between them. The CDR3 DNA follows: TGTGCCAGCAGCTTAGAGGATGGAAAACTGTTTTTT. Amino acids: CASSLEDGKLFF. Based on the CDR3 plus reference TRBV7-9 and TRBJ1-4, the full variable domain is DTGVSQNPRHKITKRGQNVTFRCDPISEHNRLYWYRQTLGQGPEFLTYFQNEAQLEKSRLLSDRFSAERPKGSFSTLEIQRTEQGDSAMYLCASSLEDGKLFFGSGTQLSVL.

The CDR3 here is CASSQGAVPNEKLFF. CDR3 sequence (DNA): TGTGCCAGCAGCCAAGGCGCGGTGCCGAATGAAAAACTGTTTTTT. The rearrangement links TRBV3-1 (or the pseudogene TRBV3-2) to TRBJ1-4, with no clear D. V lost 1 base, J lost 5 bases, and 11 bases lay in between. The CDR3 loop spans 15 amino acids. Germline CDR1 LGHDT, CDR2 YNNKEL (reference sequence).

The chain employs TRBV29-1 and TRBJ1-4, with D possibly being TRBD1 (6 bases). V lost 6 bases and J lost 6, with 14 bases in between. The CDR3 consists of 13 residues. In germline, CDR1 is SQVTM, CDR2 ANQGSEA. CDR3: CSVRRGWDEKLFF. CDR3 sequence (DNA): TGCAGCGTACGAAGGGGGTGGGATGAAAAACTGTTTTTT.

This chain joins TRBV11-3 and TRBJ2-5; D possibly corresponds to TRBD2 (7 bases). V was shortened by 3 bases and J by 5 bases, with 13 bases between the two germline ends. CDR3 length: 14 residues. Germline values: CDR1 SGHNT, CDR2 YENEEA. DNA for the CDR3: TGTGCCAGCAGCTTGGGGGGGGCCCGGGAGACCCAGTACTTC. This codes for CASSLGGARETQYF.

The J gene is TRBJ2-7, the V gene TRBV10-3, with 10 positions matching TRBD1. The CDR3 has 17 residues. Per the germline V gene, CDR1 is ENHRY and CDR2 is SYGVKD. The V segment lost 4 bases and the J segment 0 bases; nucleotides outside the gene matches: 9. The CDR3 DNA reads as TGTGCCATCAGTGCACCGCCGGGACAGGGGAGCTCCTACGAGCAGTACTTC. Amino acid sequence: CAISAPPGQGSSYEQYF.